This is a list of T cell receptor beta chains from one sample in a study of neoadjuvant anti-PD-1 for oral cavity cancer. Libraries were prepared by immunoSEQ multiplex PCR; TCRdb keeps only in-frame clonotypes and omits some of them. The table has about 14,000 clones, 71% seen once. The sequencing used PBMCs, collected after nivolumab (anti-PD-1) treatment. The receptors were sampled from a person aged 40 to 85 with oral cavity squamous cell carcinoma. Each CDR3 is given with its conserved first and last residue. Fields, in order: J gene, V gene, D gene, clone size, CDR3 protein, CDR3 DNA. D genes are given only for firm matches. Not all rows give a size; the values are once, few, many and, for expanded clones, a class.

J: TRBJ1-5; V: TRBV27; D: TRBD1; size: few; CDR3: CASSLAGQGASRPQHF; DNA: TGTGCCAGCAGTTTAGCGGGACAGGGGGCCTCAAGGCCCCAGCATTTT
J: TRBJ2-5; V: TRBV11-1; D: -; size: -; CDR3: CASSLGGGLETQYF; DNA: TGTGCCAGCAGCTTAGGGGGGGGCCTGGAGACCCAGTACTTC
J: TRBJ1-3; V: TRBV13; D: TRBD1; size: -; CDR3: CASSFDRAGNTIYF; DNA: TGTGCCAGCAGCTTTGACAGGGCTGGAAACACCATATATTTT
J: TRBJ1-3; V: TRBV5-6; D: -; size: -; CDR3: CASSSQLLAFGNTIYF; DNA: TGTGCCAGCAGCTCCCAACTCTTGGCATTTGGAAACACCATATATTTT
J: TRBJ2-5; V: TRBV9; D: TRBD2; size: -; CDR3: CASSASGRDETQYF; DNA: TGTGCCAGCAGCGCTAGCGGGAGGGATGAGACCCAGTACTTC
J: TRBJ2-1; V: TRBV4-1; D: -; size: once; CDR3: CASSQPGLVGEQFF; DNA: TGCGCCAGCAGCCAACCGGGGTTGGTTGGTGAGCAGTTCTTC
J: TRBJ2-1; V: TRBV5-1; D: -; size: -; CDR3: CASSLASTNHNEQFF; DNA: TGCGCCAGCAGCTTGGCTAGTACCAACCACAATGAGCAGTTCTTC
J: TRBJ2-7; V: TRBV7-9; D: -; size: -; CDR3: CASGGGSSYEQYF; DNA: TGTGCCAGCGGAGGGGGTAGCTCCTACGAGCAGTACTTC
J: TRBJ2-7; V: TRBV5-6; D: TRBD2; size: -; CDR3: CASSFFGTSGNEQYF; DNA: TGTGCCAGCAGCTTCTTCGGGACTAGCGGGAACGAGCAGTACTTC
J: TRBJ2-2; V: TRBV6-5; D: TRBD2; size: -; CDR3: CASRRAGANTGELFF; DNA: TGTGCCAGCAGACGAGCGGGAGCGAACACCGGGGAGCTGTTTTTT
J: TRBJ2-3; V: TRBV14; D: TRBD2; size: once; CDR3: CASSQVTGGVTDTQYF; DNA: TGTGCCAGCAGCCAAGTTACGGGAGGAGTGACAGATACGCAGTATTTT
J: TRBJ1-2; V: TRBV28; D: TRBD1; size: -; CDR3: CASTSVGTGTNYGYTF; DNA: TGTGCCAGCACTTCGGTAGGGACAGGGACTAACTATGGCTACACCTTC
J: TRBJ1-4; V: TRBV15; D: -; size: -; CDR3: CATSRDRSWEKLFF; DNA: TGTGCCACCAGCAGAGATCGATCTTGGGAAAAACTGTTTTTT
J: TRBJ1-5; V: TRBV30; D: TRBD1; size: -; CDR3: CAWSRTGEGQPQHF; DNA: TGTGCCTGGAGTCGGACAGGGGAAGGTCAGCCCCAGCATTTT
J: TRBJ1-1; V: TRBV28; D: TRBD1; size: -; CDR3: CASRLGTANTEAFF; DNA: TGTGCCAGCAGGTTAGGGACAGCGAACACTGAAGCTTTCTTT
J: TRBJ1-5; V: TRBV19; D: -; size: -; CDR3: CASSIDLGGNQPQHF; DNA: TGTGCCAGTAGTATAGATCTTGGTGGGAATCAGCCCCAGCATTTT
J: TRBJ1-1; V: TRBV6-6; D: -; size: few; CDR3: CATKTRENTEAFF; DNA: TGTGCCACCAAGACCAGGGAGAACACTGAAGCTTTCTTT
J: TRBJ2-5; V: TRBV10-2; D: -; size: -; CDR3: CASSLGVKETQYF; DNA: TGCGCCAGCAGCCTGGGGGTAAAAGAGACCCAGTACTTC
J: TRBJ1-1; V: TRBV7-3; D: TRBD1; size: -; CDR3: CASSLEGQGALAFF; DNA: TGTGCCAGCAGCTTAGAGGGACAGGGGGCTTTAGCTTTCTTT
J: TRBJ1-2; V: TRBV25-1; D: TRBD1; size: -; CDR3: CASTMLETGAGGYTF; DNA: TGTGCCAGCACCATGCTCGAGACAGGGGCGGGAGGCTACACCTTC
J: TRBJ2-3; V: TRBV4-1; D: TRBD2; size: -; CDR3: CASRRSGTSTDTQYF; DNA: TGCGCCAGCAGACGTAGCGGGACCAGCACAGATACGCAGTATTTT
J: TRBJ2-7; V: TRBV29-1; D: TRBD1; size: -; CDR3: CSVATGPHEQYF; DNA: TGCAGCGTTGCGACAGGGCCCCACGAGCAGTACTTC
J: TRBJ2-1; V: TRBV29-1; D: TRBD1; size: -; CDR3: CSVTTGYNEQFF; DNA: TGCAGCGTCACGACAGGGTACAATGAGCAGTTCTTC
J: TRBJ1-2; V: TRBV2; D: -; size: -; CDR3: CASNSVTVRGAGGYTF; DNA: TGTGCCAGCAATTCCGTCACAGTGCGGGGGGCAGGTGGCTACACCTTC
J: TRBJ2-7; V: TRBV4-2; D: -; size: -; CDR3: CASSQDLAYEQYF; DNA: TGTGCCAGCAGCCAAGATCTGGCCTACGAGCAGTACTTC
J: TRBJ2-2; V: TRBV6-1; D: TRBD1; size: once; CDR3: CASQRPGGITGELFF; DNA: TGTGCCAGCCAACGACCAGGGGGTATAACCGGGGAGCTGTTTTTT
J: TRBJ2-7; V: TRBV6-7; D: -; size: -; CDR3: CASTRGRDAYEQYF; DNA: TGTGCCAGCACTAGGGGGAGAGATGCCTACGAGCAGTACTTC
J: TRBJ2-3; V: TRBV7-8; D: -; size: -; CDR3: CASSLMAVTDTQYF; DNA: TGTGCCAGCAGCTTAATGGCGGTCACAGATACGCAGTATTTT
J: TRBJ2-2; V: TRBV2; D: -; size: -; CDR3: CASRKGLANTGELFF; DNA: TGTGCCAGCAGAAAGGGGTTAGCGAACACCGGGGAGCTGTTTTTT
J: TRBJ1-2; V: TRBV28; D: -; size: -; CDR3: CASSLVSGGVEYYGYTF; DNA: TGTGCCAGCAGTTTAGTTTCGGGGGGCGTCGAGTACTATGGCTACACCTTC
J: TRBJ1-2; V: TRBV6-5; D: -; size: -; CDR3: CASSYSVGGIGYTF; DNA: TGTGCCAGCAGTTACTCGGTAGGGGGTATCGGCTACACCTTC
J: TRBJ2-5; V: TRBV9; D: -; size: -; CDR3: CASSVQGIGETQYF; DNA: TGTGCCAGCAGCGTACAGGGGATTGGAGAGACCCAGTACTTC
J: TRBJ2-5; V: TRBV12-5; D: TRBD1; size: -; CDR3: CASGPGTGDRETQYF; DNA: TGTGCTAGTGGACCCGGGACAGGTGATAGGGAGACCCAGTACTTC
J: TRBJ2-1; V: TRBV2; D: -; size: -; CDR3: CASKDSRGIEQFF; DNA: TGTGCCAGCAAGGACTCACGCGGTATAGAGCAGTTCTTC
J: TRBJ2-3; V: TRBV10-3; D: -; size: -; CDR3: CATSRGTDLDTQYF; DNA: TGTGCCACATCAAGGGGCACGGACTTAGATACGCAGTATTTT
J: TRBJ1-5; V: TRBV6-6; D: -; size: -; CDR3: CASSYQERDQPQHF; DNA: TGTGCCAGCAGTTACCAGGAGAGGGATCAGCCCCAGCATTTT
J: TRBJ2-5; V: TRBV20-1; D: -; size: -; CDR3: CSASTETQYF; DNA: TGCAGTGCTAGTACGGAGACCCAGTACTTC
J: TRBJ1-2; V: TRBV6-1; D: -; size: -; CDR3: CASRVLRINYGYTF; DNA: TGTGCCAGCAGAGTGCTAAGGATCAACTATGGCTACACCTTC
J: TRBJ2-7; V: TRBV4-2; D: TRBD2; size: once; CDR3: CASSQELAGFYEQYF; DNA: TGTGCCAGCAGCCAAGAACTAGCGGGATTCTACGAGCAGTACTTC
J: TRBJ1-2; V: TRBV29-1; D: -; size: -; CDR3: CSDRLSQGGYGYTF; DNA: TGCAGCGACCGCCTTTCACAGGGCGGTTATGGCTACACCTTC
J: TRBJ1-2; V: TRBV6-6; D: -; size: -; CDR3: CASSFDFNYGYTF; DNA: TGTGCCAGCAGTTTCGACTTCAACTATGGCTACACCTTC
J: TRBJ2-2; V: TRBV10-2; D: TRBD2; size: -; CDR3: CASRGLAGGNTGELFF; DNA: TGCGCCAGCAGGGGTCTAGCGGGAGGGAACACCGGGGAGCTGTTTTTT
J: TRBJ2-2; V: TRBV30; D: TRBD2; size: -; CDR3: CAWGGSGTYSTGELFF; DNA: TGTGCCTGGGGGGGTAGCGGGACCTATTCCACCGGGGAGCTGTTTTTT
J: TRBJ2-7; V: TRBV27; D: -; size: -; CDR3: CASSLSVFYEQYF; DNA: TGTGCCAGCAGTTTATCTGTTTTCTACGAGCAGTACTTC
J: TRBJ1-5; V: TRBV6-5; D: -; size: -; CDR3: CASRLRVESNQPQHF; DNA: TGTGCCAGCAGACTCAGGGTAGAGAGCAATCAGCCCCAGCATTTT
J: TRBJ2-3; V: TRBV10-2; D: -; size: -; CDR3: CASSYSTDTQYF; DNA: TGCGCCAGCAGTTACAGCACAGATACGCAGTATTTT
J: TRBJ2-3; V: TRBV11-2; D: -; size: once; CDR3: CASSFAGASTDTQYF; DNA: TGTGCCAGCAGCTTCGCGGGCGCAAGCACAGATACGCAGTATTTT
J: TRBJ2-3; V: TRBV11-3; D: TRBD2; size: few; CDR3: CASSHRLAGGADTQYF; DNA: TGTGCCAGCAGCCATCGACTAGCGGGAGGCGCAGATACGCAGTATTTT
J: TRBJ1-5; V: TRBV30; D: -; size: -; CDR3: CAWGYSNQPQHF; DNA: TGTGCCTGGGGATATAGCAATCAGCCCCAGCATTTT
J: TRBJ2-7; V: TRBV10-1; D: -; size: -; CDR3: CASSEGQAGEQYF; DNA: TGCGCCAGCAGTGAAGGTCAGGCGGGCGAGCAGTACTTC